Following are 8 T cell receptor beta chains from one sample sequenced in a study of OX40 agonist ivuxolimab in advanced cancers. The method was the immunoSEQ multiplex PCR assay. Imported from immuneACCESS, the table was reduced by TCRdb to in-frame sequences with V and J called. These copies leave out some clones; in studies compared against another copy, an unresolved V gene accounts for under half, and the cause of the remainder is not known. The sample has tens of thousands of clones on record, roughly 87% of them singletons. Of the sample, roughly 9.1% is held by the ten largest clones. Sample: CD4+ or CD8+ T cells sorted from blood, taken in a trial of the OX40 agonist ivuxolimab. The source of these receptors is an adult with an advanced solid tumor such as melanoma, head and neck, liver or kidney cancer.

The V call is TRBV14, the J call TRBJ2-1, with D possibly being TRBD2 (6 bases). This CDR3 contains 14 residues. Germline V gene data show CDR1 as SGHDN and CDR2 as FVKESK. V lost 1 base and J lost 4, with 8 bases in between. For the CDR3, the DNA is TGTGCCAGCAGCCAAGCGGGAGTATACAATGAGCAGTTCTTC. It is translated as CASSQAGVYNEQFF.

This chain connects TRBV6-1 to TRBJ2-1, with a weak D call TRBD1 (5 bases). This CDR3 is built from 12 residues. V was shortened by 2 bases and J by 8 bases, with 7 bases between the two germline ends. CDR1 and CDR2 from the germline V gene are MNHNS and SASEGT. CDR3 sequence reads: CASSEQGYEQFF. CDR3 DNA: TGTGCCAGCAGTGAACAGGGTTATGAGCAGTTCTTC.

The chain has TRBV29-1 and TRBJ2-4; possible D gene TRBD1, 5 bases. Trimming took 4 bases from V and 0 from J, leaving 7 bases between them. There are 13 residues in the CDR3. Per the germline V gene, CDR1 is SQVTM and CDR2 is ANQGSEA. The DNA of the CDR3 is TGCAGCGTTGCAGGGCTAGCCAAAAACATTCAGTACTTC. Protein: CSVAGLAKNIQYF.

The gene calls are TRBV14 and TRBJ1-1, with a possible D match to TRBD1 (5 bases). CDR1 is SGHDN and CDR2 is FVKESK in the germline V gene. This CDR3 comprises 13 residues. The V end lost 4 bases, the J end lost 0 bases, and 6 bases lay between the germline ends. CDR3 loop: CASSRGLNTEAFF. Here the CDR3 DNA reads TGTGCCAGCAGCCGGGGACTGAACACTGAAGCTTTCTTT.

Only one count was recorded for this clone. The V and J genes are TRBV27 and TRBJ1-3; tentative D call: TRBD1 (5 bases). CDR3 length: 15 residues. The V end was cut by 4 bases, the J end by 0 bases, with 10 bases between. Looked up from germline, CDR1 is MNHEY and CDR2 is SMNVEV (reference sequence). DNA for the CDR3: TGTGCCAGCAGTTCCGGACACTACTCTGGAAACACCATATATTTT. Translating gives CASSSGHYSGNTIYF.

This chain connects TRBV11-2 to TRBJ2-5; D possibly matches TRBD1 or TRBD2 (7 bases each). Between the trimmed V and J ends, which lost 7 bases and 4 bases, there was a span of 22 bases. Germline loops: CDR1 SGHAT, CDR2 FQNNGV. This CDR3 region has 16 residues. CDR3 sequence: CASTEGGAGVRETQYF. The CDR3 bases are TGTGCCAGCACCGAAGGGGGCGCGGGAGTCCGAGAGACCCAGTACTTC.

This sequence joins TRBV7-8 and TRBJ1-1; possible D gene TRBD1, 6 bases. The CDR3 contains 13 residues. Per the germline V gene, CDR1 is SGHVS and CDR2 is FQNEAQ. V lost 5 bases to trimming and J lost 7 bases, with 14 bases between them. The chain's CDR3 is CASSPAGVGEAFF. The CDR3 coding sequence is TGTGCCAGCAGCCCTGCAGGGGTAGGTGAAGCTTTCTTT.

The chain joins TRBV27 to TRBJ2-5; 8 nucleotides match TRBD1. The V segment lost 2 bases and the J segment 4 bases; nucleotides outside the gene matches: 3. CDR3 size: 14 residues. Germline-derived CDR1 and CDR2 are MNHEY and SMNVEV (reference sequence). The CDR3 spells CASSLTGGLETQYF. In DNA form, the CDR3 reads TGTGCCAGCAGTTTAACAGGGGGGTTAGAGACCCAGTACTTC.